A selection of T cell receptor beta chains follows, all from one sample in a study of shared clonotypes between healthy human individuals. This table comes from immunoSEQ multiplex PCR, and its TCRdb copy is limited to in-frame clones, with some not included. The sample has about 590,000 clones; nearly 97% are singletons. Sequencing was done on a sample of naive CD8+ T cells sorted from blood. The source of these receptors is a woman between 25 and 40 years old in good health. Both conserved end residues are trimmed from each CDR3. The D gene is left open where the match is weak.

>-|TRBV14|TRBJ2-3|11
ASSRPWADTQY
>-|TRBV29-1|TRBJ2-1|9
SVGAANEQF
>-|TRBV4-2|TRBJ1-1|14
ASSLDGGGSGTEAF
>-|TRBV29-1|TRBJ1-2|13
SVGDQLLANYGYT
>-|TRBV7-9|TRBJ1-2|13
ASSPGPGLKYGYT
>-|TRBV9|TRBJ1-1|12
ASSPEGRDTEAF
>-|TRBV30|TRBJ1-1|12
AWSLSAGATEAF
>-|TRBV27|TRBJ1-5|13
ASSLYRWGNQPQH
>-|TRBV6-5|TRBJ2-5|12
ASSYGGTQETQY
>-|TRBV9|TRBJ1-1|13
ASSVDLNPGTEAF
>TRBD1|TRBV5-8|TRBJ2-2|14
ASSYRDRGDPGELF
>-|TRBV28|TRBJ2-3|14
ASSSQTGSSTDTQY
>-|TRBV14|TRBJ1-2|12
ASSQVEGGSGYT
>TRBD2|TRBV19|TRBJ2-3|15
ASSIPRASGSTDTQY
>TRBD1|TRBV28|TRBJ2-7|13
ASSLGVTGVYEQY
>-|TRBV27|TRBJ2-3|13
ASSFGLRSTDTQY
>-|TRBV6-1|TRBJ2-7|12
ASTEVAGFYEQY
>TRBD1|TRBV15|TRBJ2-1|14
ATSRESRDRDNEQF
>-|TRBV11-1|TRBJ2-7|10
ASSLVGYEQY
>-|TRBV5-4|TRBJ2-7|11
ASSFIRDHEQY
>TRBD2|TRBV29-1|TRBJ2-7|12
SVEDHSGITEQY
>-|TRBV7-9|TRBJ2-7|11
ASSLMRNYEQY
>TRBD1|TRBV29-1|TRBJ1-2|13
SVEDRETWGYGYT
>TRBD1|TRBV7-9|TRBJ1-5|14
ASSLGGTGVNQPQH
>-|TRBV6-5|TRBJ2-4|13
ASSPGLGAKNIQY
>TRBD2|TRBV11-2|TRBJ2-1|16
ASSPWTSGGSSYNEQF
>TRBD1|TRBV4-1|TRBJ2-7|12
ASSQGTGGSEQY
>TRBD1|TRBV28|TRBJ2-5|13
ASSLRTGRSETQY
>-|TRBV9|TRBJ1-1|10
ASRRGSTEAF
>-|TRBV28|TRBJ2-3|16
ASSFSRFDRSSTDTQY
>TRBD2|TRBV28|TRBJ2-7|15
ASSGETSGWISYEQY
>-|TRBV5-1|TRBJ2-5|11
ASSLPNQETQY
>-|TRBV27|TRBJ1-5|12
ASSLGGSNQPQH
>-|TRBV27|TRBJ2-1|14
ASSLIEGLSYNEQF
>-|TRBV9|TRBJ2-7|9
ASSLSYEQY